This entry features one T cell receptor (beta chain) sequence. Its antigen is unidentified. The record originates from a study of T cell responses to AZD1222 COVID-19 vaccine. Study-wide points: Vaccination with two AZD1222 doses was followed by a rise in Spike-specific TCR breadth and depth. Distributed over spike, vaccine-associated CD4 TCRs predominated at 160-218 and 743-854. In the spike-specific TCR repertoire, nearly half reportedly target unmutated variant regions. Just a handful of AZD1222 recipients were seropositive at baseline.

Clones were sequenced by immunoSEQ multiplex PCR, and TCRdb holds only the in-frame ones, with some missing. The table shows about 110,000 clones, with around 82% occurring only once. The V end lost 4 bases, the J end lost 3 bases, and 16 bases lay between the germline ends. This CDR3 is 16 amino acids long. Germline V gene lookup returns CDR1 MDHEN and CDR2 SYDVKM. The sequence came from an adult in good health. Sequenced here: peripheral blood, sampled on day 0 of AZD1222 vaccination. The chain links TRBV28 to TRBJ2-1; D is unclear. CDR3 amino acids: CASSSPTSESYNEQFF. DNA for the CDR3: TGTGCCAGCAGTTCCCCCACCAGCGAGAGCTACAATGAGCAGTTCTTC.